This section outlines one TCR beta chain sequence together with its context. Antigen: not known. This sample was taken from a study of shared clonotypes between healthy human individuals. Study context: CD4 naive and CD4 memory each took three plates per donor, while CD8 naive took two and CD8 memory one. Findings and caveats of the study: Large depth notwithstanding, sorted-subset sequencing proved incomplete by rarefaction.

The CDR3 has 15 amino acids. V dropped 3 bases and J dropped 4 bases, with 14 bases sitting between them. Germline V lookup: CDR1 LNHDA, CDR2 SQIVND (reference sequence). Assay: immunoSEQ multiplex PCR; the TCRdb copy retains only in-frame clones and omits some. The table has 110,000 or so clones, 55% to 80% seen once. The TCR comes from a woman aged 25 to 39 in good health. The sample comprised memory CD8+ T cells sorted from blood. Subset specified: CD45RO+ cells pooled with CCR7-negative TemRA cells. The V and J genes are TRBV19 and TRBJ2-3; a possible D gene is TRBD1 (6 bases). The CDR3 spells CASSMRNRDADTQYF. CDR3 DNA: TGTGCCAGTAGTATGCGAAACAGGGACGCAGATACGCAGTATTTT.